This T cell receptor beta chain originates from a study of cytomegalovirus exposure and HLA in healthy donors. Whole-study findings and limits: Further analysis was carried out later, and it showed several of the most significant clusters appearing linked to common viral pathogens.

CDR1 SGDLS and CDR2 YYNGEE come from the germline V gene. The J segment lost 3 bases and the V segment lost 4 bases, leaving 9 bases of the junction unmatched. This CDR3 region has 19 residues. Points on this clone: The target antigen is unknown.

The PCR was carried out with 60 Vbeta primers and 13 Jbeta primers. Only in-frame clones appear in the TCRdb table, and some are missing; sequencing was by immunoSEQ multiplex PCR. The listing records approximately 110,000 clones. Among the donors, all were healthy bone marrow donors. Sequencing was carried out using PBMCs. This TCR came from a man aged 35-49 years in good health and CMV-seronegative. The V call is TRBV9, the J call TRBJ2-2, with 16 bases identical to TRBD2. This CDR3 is CASSKRGLAGGPYTGELFF. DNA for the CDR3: TGTGCCAGCAGCAAACGGGGACTAGCGGGAGGGCCGTACACCGGGGAGCTGTTTTTT.